This is a list of T cell receptor beta chains from one sample in a study of blood T cell repertoires in COVID-19. Profiling relied on immunoSEQ multiplex PCR, and the TCRdb table lists in-frame clones only, not all of them. The data contain around 330,000 clones, 90% of them singletons. Sequencing used PBMCs or T cells enriched from blood (not recorded which). These receptors were taken from a man in his sixties who had recovered from COVID-19. Both conserved end residues are part of each CDR3. The D gene is left open where the match is weak. Not every row has a clone size; where given, it reads once, few, many or a size class.

clone size: .; V gene: TRBV25-1; D gene: TRBD2; J gene: TRBJ2-1; CDR3 DNA: TGTGCCAGCAGTCTAGCGGGAGGTTCAAATGAGCAGTTCTTC; CDR3 protein: CASSLAGGSNEQFF
clone size: .; V gene: TRBV9; D gene: TRBD1; J gene: TRBJ1-2; CDR3 DNA: TGTGCCAGCAGCGTAGGGGACAGGGTTAACGGCTACACCTTC; CDR3 protein: CASSVGDRVNGYTF
clone size: .; V gene: TRBV10-3; D gene: .; J gene: TRBJ2-1; CDR3 DNA: TGTGCCATCAGTGAGTCACATGGCACTGGGGCGGAGCAGTTCTTC; CDR3 protein: CAISESHGTGAEQFF
clone size: once; V gene: TRBV6-2/TRBV6-3; D gene: .; J gene: TRBJ1-2; CDR3 DNA: TGTGCCAGCAGCACAGGGATGCGCCTGTACGGCTACACCTTC; CDR3 protein: CASSTGMRLYGYTF
clone size: .; V gene: TRBV11-2; D gene: TRBD2; J gene: TRBJ2-7; CDR3 DNA: TGTGCCAGCAGCTTAAGCGGGAGGGTGTACGAGCAGTACTTC; CDR3 protein: CASSLSGRVYEQYF
clone size: .; V gene: TRBV4-3; D gene: .; J gene: TRBJ1-1; CDR3 DNA: TGCGCCAGCAGCCAAGCCAGGGGTTTGAGCACTGAAGCTTTCTTT; CDR3 protein: CASSQARGLSTEAFF
clone size: once; V gene: TRBV12-3/TRBV12-4; D gene: TRBD1; J gene: TRBJ1-1; CDR3 DNA: TGTGCCAGCAGTCCGACAGGGTCCACTGAAGCTTTCTTT; CDR3 protein: CASSPTGSTEAFF
clone size: .; V gene: TRBV7-2; D gene: TRBD1; J gene: TRBJ1-3; CDR3 DNA: TGTGCCAGCAGCACCCAGGGGGGAGGTGGAAACACCATATATTTT; CDR3 protein: CASSTQGGGGNTIYF
clone size: .; V gene: TRBV9; D gene: TRBD2; J gene: TRBJ2-1; CDR3 DNA: TGTGCCAGCAGCGGTAGCGGGGGGCCGGATGAGCAGTTCTTC; CDR3 protein: CASSGSGGPDEQFF
clone size: .; V gene: TRBV5-1; D gene: .; J gene: TRBJ2-7; CDR3 DNA: TGCGCCAGCAGCTTGGACAGGGCCTACGAGCAGTACTTC; CDR3 protein: CASSLDRAYEQYF
clone size: .; V gene: TRBV7-9; D gene: .; J gene: TRBJ1-2; CDR3 DNA: TGTGCCAGCAGCTTAGCCGGGTTTGGCTACACCTTC; CDR3 protein: CASSLAGFGYTF
clone size: .; V gene: TRBV29-1; D gene: TRBD1; J gene: TRBJ2-7; CDR3 DNA: TGCAGCGCCAGGACAGGGAGCGAGCAGTACTTC; CDR3 protein: CSARTGSEQYF
clone size: .; V gene: TRBV10-2; D gene: TRBD2; J gene: TRBJ2-5; CDR3 DNA: TGCGCCAGCAACAGCGGGGGGGCCCAGGAGACCCAGTACTTC; CDR3 protein: CASNSGGAQETQYF
clone size: .; V gene: TRBV7-3; D gene: .; J gene: TRBJ1-1; CDR3 DNA: TGTGCCAGCAGCTTGAGTAGAGCGCTTTCGAACACTGAAGCTTTCTTT; CDR3 protein: CASSLSRALSNTEAFF
clone size: .; V gene: TRBV12-3/TRBV12-4; D gene: .; J gene: TRBJ2-4; CDR3 DNA: TGTGCCAGCAGTTTATCAGGGGACATTCAGTACTTC; CDR3 protein: CASSLSGDIQYF
clone size: .; V gene: TRBV9; D gene: TRBD1; J gene: TRBJ2-1; CDR3 DNA: TGTGCCAGCAGCGTGGTGCCCCTAGCCGGGACAGGGTACAATGAGCAGTTCTTC; CDR3 protein: CASSVVPLAGTGYNEQFF
clone size: .; V gene: TRBV3-1/TRBV3-2; D gene: .; J gene: TRBJ2-2; CDR3 DNA: TGTGCCAGCAGCCAAGAAACCGGGAGAAACACCGGGGAGCTGTTTTTT; CDR3 protein: CASSQETGRNTGELFF
clone size: .; V gene: TRBV10-2; D gene: TRBD1; J gene: TRBJ1-5; CDR3 DNA: TGCGCCAGCAGTGAGTCGGGGGCAGGGGGCTCGAATCAGCCCCAGCATTTT; CDR3 protein: CASSESGAGGSNQPQHF
clone size: .; V gene: TRBV9; D gene: .; J gene: TRBJ1-4; CDR3 DNA: TGTGCCAGCAGCGTAAACCATGAGTTTAATGAAAAACTGTTTTTT; CDR3 protein: CASSVNHEFNEKLFF
clone size: .; V gene: TRBV12-3/TRBV12-4; D gene: TRBD1; J gene: TRBJ1-2; CDR3 DNA: TGTGCCAGCAGGGGGACAGGGGTCTATGGCTACACCTTC; CDR3 protein: CASRGTGVYGYTF
clone size: .; V gene: TRBV4-3; D gene: TRBD1; J gene: TRBJ2-5; CDR3 DNA: TGCGCCAGCAGCCAAAGGACAGGGTGGGAGACCCAGTACTTC; CDR3 protein: CASSQRTGWETQYF
clone size: few; V gene: TRBV5-5; D gene: .; J gene: TRBJ1-5; CDR3 DNA: TGTGCCAGCAGTTTAGGAACAGTTAACAATCAGCCCCAGCATTTT; CDR3 protein: CASSLGTVNNQPQHF
clone size: few; V gene: TRBV2; D gene: TRBD1; J gene: TRBJ2-7; CDR3 DNA: TGTGCCAGCAGCCACGGACAGGACCCCTACGAGCAGTACTTC; CDR3 protein: CASSHGQDPYEQYF
clone size: .; V gene: TRBV30; D gene: .; J gene: TRBJ1-6; CDR3 DNA: TGTGCCGGTCCTGGAGATGACTATAATTCACCCCTCCACTTT; CDR3 protein: CAGPGDDYNSPLHF
clone size: .; V gene: TRBV18; D gene: .; J gene: TRBJ1-6; CDR3 DNA: TGTGCCAGCTCACCATCTGACAACACCCTATCACCCCTCCACTTT; CDR3 protein: CASSPSDNTLSPLHF
clone size: .; V gene: TRBV5-1; D gene: TRBD2; J gene: TRBJ2-5; CDR3 DNA: TGCGCCAGCAGCTCCGGACTAGCGGGGGTTGAGACCCAGTACTTC; CDR3 protein: CASSSGLAGVETQYF
clone size: .; V gene: TRBV7-9; D gene: .; J gene: TRBJ2-2; CDR3 DNA: TGTGCCAGCAGCTTAGGGCCCACCGGGGAGCTGTTTTTT; CDR3 protein: CASSLGPTGELFF
clone size: .; V gene: TRBV24-1; D gene: TRBD2; J gene: TRBJ2-1; CDR3 DNA: TGTGCCACCAGTGATCGGTTAGCGGGCTACTACAATGAGCAGTTCTTC; CDR3 protein: CATSDRLAGYYNEQFF